This T cell receptor (beta chain) was recovered during a study of technical replicates of blood from a few donors. J was trimmed by 0 bases and V by 1 base; bases with no gene match: 8. CDR1 is ENHRY, CDR2 SYGVKD, per germline. The CDR3 consists of 17 residues. Here immunoSEQ multiplex PCR was the method, and the copy in TCRdb shows in-frame clones only, minus some. The repertoire holds about 82,000 clones, around 94% seen once, with approximately 0.42% in the top ten. This receptor was obtained from a human donor in good health. The sample comprised T cells isolated from PBMCs. This chain links TRBV10-3 with TRBJ1-1; 7 bases agree with TRBD1. The CDR3 reads CAISEFAGGPMNTEAFF. CDR3 nucleotides: TGTGCCATCAGTGAGTTCGCAGGGGGGCCGATGAACACTGAAGCTTTCTTT.